This TCR beta chain was sequenced for a study of T cell repertoires in cytomegalovirus infection. Study at large: Through public TCR beta signatures, both CMV infection and matching HLA type were indicated.

This clonotype was observed a few times. Its target is not known. Germline loops: CDR1 DFQATT, CDR2 SNEGSKA (reference sequence). The CDR3 extends over 14 amino acids. V lost 6 bases, J lost 3 bases, and 8 bases stayed unmatched. Overall study results and limits: CMV-specific TCR beta clonotypes restricted by HLA-C were the ones dominating the ex vivo response.

A single record per CDR3 protein comes from TCRdb applying MiXCR to the reads. This repertoire shows roughly 760,000 distinct CDR3 sequences, less than 40% found once; its top ten account for about 2.8%. The origin of this receptor is a human donor in good health (CMV status not recorded). Some clones in this sample may be carry-over from other donors' samples. Specimen: PBMCs. The chain links TRBV20-1 to TRBJ1-2; 9 positions agree with TRBD1. In nucleotides, the CDR3 is TGCAGTGCCATTAGAGGGGACAGGGACTATGGCTACACCTTC. Its protein is CSAIRGDRDYGYTF.